A single sample is the source of the 19 T cell receptor beta chains below, sequenced in a study of blood T cell repertoires in COVID-19 (dated by TCRdb to 2018 to 2021). The library was built by means of the immunoSEQ multiplex PCR assay. In TCRdb, the immuneACCESS table is reduced to in-frame sequences with V and J assigned. These tables do not hold every clone; where another copy was compared, an unresolved V gene accounts for under half, and the others remain unexplained. The sample yields about 310,000 clones; approximately 91% were counted once. Clones ranked in the top ten supply approximately 9.8% of the sample. The sequencing input was PBMCs or T cells enriched from blood (not recorded which). These receptors were obtained from a woman aged 40 to 50 who had recovered from COVID-19.

This chain links TRBV7-2 with TRBJ2-7; TRBD2 matches 11 bases. V shed 0 bases, J shed 12 bases, and the junction held 4 bases outside the gene matches. CDR1 and CDR2 (germline): SGHTA, FQGNSA. The CDR3 extends over 13 amino acids. The CDR3 bases are TGTGCCAGCAGCTTAGCTAGCGGGGGGGCCACGTACTTC. Residues: CASSLASGGATYF.

V is TRBV19 and J is TRBJ2-2, with TRBD2 identical over 9 bases. CDR1 and CDR2 (germline): LNHDA, SQIVND (reference sequence). The CDR3 runs 18 residues. V lost 2 bases, J lost 0 bases, and 7 bases stayed unmatched. CDR3 DNA: TGTGCCAGTAGTATATTAATAGGCGGGAGGGCGAACACCGGGGAGCTGTTTTTT. Protein: CASSILIGGRANTGELFF.

This chain joins TRBV9 and TRBJ2-7; D is possibly TRBD1 (6 bases). Germline V gene sequence: CDR1 SGDLS, CDR2 YYNGEE. CDR3 length equals 15 residues. Trimming left V 0 bases short and J 2 bases short, with 12 bases between. This CDR3 reads CASSVALGATYEQYF. The CDR3 nucleotides are TGTGCCAGCAGCGTAGCTCTGGGGGCAACCTACGAGCAGTACTTC.

This clone was counted a single time. This chain uses TRBV28 with TRBJ1-1; no clear D. This CDR3 has 15 residues. In germline, CDR1 is MDHEN, CDR2 SYDVKM. The V end lost 2 bases, the J end lost 2 bases, and 12 bases lay between the germline ends. The CDR3 spells CASSLTPVRNTEAFF. As DNA, the CDR3 is TGTGCCAGCAGTTTAACCCCCGTGAGAAACACTGAAGCTTTCTTT.

This chain uses TRBV5-4 with TRBJ2-7; 8 bases align to TRBD1. This CDR3 has 17 residues. Trimming cost V 2 bases and J 1 base; bases outside gene matches: 11. Germline CDR1 SGHNT, CDR2 YYREEE (reference sequence). The CDR3 nucleotides read TGTGCCAGCAGCTTTCTGGCCGGGACAGGACCTTCCTACGAGCAGTACTTC. This sequence encodes CASSFLAGTGPSYEQYF.

Points on this clone: Other DNA sequences of this sample code for an identical CDR3. The chain joins TRBV7-9 to TRBJ2-7; possible D gene TRBD2, 5 bases. V was pared by 5 bases and J by 0 bases, with 8 bases between. CDR3 length: 13 residues. The germline gives CDR1 SEHNR, CDR2 FQNEAQ (reference sequence). This chain's CDR3 is CASSPSGSYEQYF. The CDR3 coding sequence is TGTGCCAGCAGCCCCAGCGGCTCCTACGAGCAGTACTTC.

This clone appeared a few times. The chain has TRBV5-8 and TRBJ1-3, with D maybe TRBD1 (5 bases). Germline-derived CDR1 and CDR2 are SGHTS and YDEGEE. Trimming took 5 bases from V and 2 from J, leaving 5 bases between them. The CDR3 totals 12 residues. CDR3 loop: CASRQAGNTIYF. As DNA, the CDR3 is TGTGCCAGCAGACAGGCTGGAAACACCATATATTTT. Drawing the rest from reference TRBV5-8 and TRBJ1-3, the complete variable domain is EAGVTQSPTHLIKTRGQQATLRCSPISGHTSVYWYQQALGLGLQFLLWYDEGEERNRGNFPPRFSGRQFPNYSSELNVNALELEDSALYLCASRQAGNTIYFGEGSWLTVV.

The rearrangement uses TRBV6-5 and TRBJ2-7, with 9 bases matching TRBD1. CDR1 and CDR2 from the germline V gene are MNHEY and SVGAGI. J was trimmed by 6 bases and V by 5 bases; bases with no gene match: 2. The CDR3 length is 12 residues. The CDR3 bases are TGTGCCAGCAGTAACAGGGGGCGCGAGCAGTACTTC. Translating gives CASSNRGREQYF.

The rearrangement joins TRBV6-4 to TRBJ2-1; 11 nucleotides match TRBD2. V gave up 8 bases and J gave up 10 bases; unmatched junction bases: 7. Looked up from germline, CDR1 is MRHNA and CDR2 is SNTAGT. This CDR3 spans 13 amino acids. The chain's CDR3 is CASGDASGREQFF. CDR3 in DNA: TGTGCCAGCGGCGATGCTAGCGGGAGGGAGCAGTTCTTC.

This chain joins TRBV24-1 and TRBJ2-5; TRBD1 matches at 7 bases. From germline, CDR1 is KGHDR and CDR2 SFDVKD. Trimming cost V 3 bases and J 3 bases; bases outside gene matches: 0. This CDR3 comprises 13 residues. CDR3 region: CATSDDREETQYF. DNA of the CDR3: TGTGCCACCAGTGATGACAGGGAAGAGACCCAGTACTTC.

This chain joins TRBV2 and TRBJ2-1; D is perhaps TRBD1 (5 bases). Trimming took off 7 bases at V and 0 bases at J, with 13 bases between the two ends. Germline-derived CDR1 and CDR2 are SNHLY and FYNNEI. The CDR3 sequence is 15 residues long. The DNA for the CDR3 is TGTGCCAGCAAATCGCAGGGTATCTCCTACAATGAGCAGTTCTTC. Translation gives CASKSQGISYNEQFF.

The gene calls are TRBV23-1 and TRBJ2-7; 11 bases align to TRBD1. TRBV23-1 is noted as an ORF with a role that remains uncertain. The CDR3 runs to 17 residues. V was clipped by 0 bases and J by 3 bases; unmatched bases: 7. The CDR3 loop is CASSQSKGTGGIYEQYF. In DNA form, the CDR3 reads TGCGCCAGCAGTCAATCGAAGGGGACAGGGGGTATCTACGAGCAGTACTTC.

The chain recombines TRBV5-1 with TRBJ2-1, with D possibly TRBD2 on 6 matching bases. With 0 bases removed from V and 7 bases from J, the gap between germline ends came to 8 bases. Per the germline V gene, CDR1 is SGHRS and CDR2 is YFSETQ. The CDR3 is 13 residues long. Here the CDR3 DNA reads TGCGCCAGCAGCTTGGCCGGGAGTAATGAGCAGTTCTTC. Protein product: CASSLAGSNEQFF.

V and J are TRBV10-3 and TRBJ2-7, with 8 bases aligning to TRBD2. CDR3 length equals 13 residues. Germline trimming cut 3 bases from V and 6 bases from J; bases unmatched to any gene: 4. Germline lookup yields CDR1 ENHRY and CDR2 SYGVKD. The CDR3 region has the DNA TGTGCCATCAGTGACGTTCGGGAGGGCGAGCAGTACTTC. Its protein product is CAISDVREGEQYF.

The chain links TRBV30 to TRBJ2-7; D gene uncertain. The CDR3 spans 12 residues. Trimming removed 2 bases at V and 3 bases at J, with 8 bases between. Germline V lookup: CDR1 GTSNPN, CDR2 SVGIG (reference sequence). The CDR3 coding sequence is TGTGCCTGGAGTCTAGATCTCTACGAGCAGTACTTC. This encodes CAWSLDLYEQYF.

The chain carries TRBV25-1 and TRBJ1-4; D remains unclear. Trimming stripped 3 bases from V and 8 bases from J, with 13 bases between. The CDR3 covers 14 residues. Germline V gene lookup returns CDR1 MGHDK and CDR2 SYGVNS. CDR3 sequence: CASSEPGLGEKLFF. The CDR3 coding sequence is TGTGCCAGCAGTGAGCCGGGGTTAGGGGAAAAACTGTTTTTT.

The V call is TRBV29-1, the J call TRBJ2-6; D gene unclear. V was cut by 4 bases and J by 0 bases, with 10 bases left in between. Germline V CDR1 and CDR2: SQVTM, ANQGSEA. The CDR3 length is 15 residues. CDR3 sequence (DNA): TGCAGCGTTGGGGCCGGAAGCTCTGGGGCCAACGTCCTGACTTTC. Protein: CSVGAGSSGANVLTF.

The rearrangement joins TRBV7-3 to TRBJ2-1, with 7 bases fitting TRBD2. V gave up 0 bases and J gave up 6 bases; unmatched junction bases: 5. Germline CDR1 is SGHTA and CDR2 is FQGTGA. The CDR3 is 15 residues long. CDR3 DNA sequence: TGTGCCAGCAGCTTAACGCCGGGACTATTCAATGAGCAGTTCTTC. Translating it yields CASSLTPGLFNEQFF. Together with reference TRBV7-3 and TRBJ2-1, the CDR3 gives the full variable domain: GAGVSQTPSNKVTEKGKYVELRCDPISGHTALYWYRQSLGQGPEFLIYFQGTGAADDSGLPNDRFFAVRPEGSVSTLKIQRTERGDSAVYLCASSLTPGLFNEQFFGPGTRLTVL.

Turning to this clone: Other DNA sequences in this sample translate to the same CDR3. The chain carries TRBV11-2 and TRBJ2-7, with TRBD2 identical over 11 bases. The CDR3 loop spans 14 amino acids. V shed 6 bases, J shed 4 bases, and the junction held 5 bases outside the gene matches. Germline V lookup: CDR1 SGHAT, CDR2 FQNNGV. The CDR3 protein is CASRGTSGTYEQYF. CDR3 nucleotide sequence: TGTGCCAGCAGGGGGACTAGCGGAACGTACGAGCAGTACTTC.